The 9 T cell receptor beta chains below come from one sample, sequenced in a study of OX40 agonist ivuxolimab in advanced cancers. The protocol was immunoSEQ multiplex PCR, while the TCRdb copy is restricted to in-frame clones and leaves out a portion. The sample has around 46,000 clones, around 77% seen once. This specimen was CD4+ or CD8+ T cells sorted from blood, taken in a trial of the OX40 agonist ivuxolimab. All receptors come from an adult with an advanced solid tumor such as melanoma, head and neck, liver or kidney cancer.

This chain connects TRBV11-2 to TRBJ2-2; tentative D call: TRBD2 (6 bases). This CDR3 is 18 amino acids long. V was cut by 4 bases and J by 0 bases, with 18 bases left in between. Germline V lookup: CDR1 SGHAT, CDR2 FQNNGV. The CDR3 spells CASSSVPSGPANTGELFF. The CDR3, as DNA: TGTGCCAGCAGCTCTGTCCCAAGCGGGCCCGCGAACACCGGGGAGCTGTTTTTT.

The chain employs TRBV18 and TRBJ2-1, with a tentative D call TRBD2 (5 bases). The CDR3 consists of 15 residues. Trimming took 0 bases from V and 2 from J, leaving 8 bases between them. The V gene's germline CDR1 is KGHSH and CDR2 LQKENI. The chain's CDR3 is CASSPPGSAYNEQFF. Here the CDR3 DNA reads TGTGCCAGCTCACCACCTGGGAGCGCCTACAATGAGCAGTTCTTC. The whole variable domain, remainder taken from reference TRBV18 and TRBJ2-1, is NAGVMQNPRHLVRRRGQEARLRCSPMKGHSHVYWYRQLPEEGLKFMVYLQKENIIDESGMPKERFSAEFPKEGPSILRIQQVVRGDSAAYFCASSPPGSAYNEQFFGPGTRLTVL.

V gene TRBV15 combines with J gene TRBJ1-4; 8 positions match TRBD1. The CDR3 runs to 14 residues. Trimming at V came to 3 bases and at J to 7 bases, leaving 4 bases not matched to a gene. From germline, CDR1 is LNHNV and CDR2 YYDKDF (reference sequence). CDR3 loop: CATSRDRAVEKLFF. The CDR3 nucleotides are TGTGCCACCAGCAGGGACAGGGCGGTTGAAAAACTGTTTTTT.

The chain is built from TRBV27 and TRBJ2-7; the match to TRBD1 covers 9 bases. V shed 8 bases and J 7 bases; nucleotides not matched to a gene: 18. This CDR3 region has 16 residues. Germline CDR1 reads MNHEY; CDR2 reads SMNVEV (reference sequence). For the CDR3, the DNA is TGTGCCAGCCTATCAGAAGGGGACAGGGATTCGCGGGAGCAGTACTTC. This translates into CASLSEGDRDSREQYF.

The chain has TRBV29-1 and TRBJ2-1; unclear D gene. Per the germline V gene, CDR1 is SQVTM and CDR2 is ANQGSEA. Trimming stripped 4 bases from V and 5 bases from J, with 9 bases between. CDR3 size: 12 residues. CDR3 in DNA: TGCAGCGTTGCTCCTCGCGACAATGAGCAGTTCTTC. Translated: CSVAPRDNEQFF.

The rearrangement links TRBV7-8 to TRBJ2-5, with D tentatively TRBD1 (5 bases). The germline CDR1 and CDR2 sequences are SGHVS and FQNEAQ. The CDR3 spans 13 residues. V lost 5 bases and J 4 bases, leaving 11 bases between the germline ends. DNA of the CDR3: TGTGCCAGCAGCACAGGTGATGGAGAGACCCAGTACTTC. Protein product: CASSTGDGETQYF.

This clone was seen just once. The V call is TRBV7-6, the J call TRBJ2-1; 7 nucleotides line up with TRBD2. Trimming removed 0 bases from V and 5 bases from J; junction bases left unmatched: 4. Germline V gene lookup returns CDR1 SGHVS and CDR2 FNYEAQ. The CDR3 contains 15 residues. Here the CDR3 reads CASSLAREKDNEQFF. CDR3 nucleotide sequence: TGTGCCAGCAGCTTAGCGCGGGAGAAGGACAATGAGCAGTTCTTC.

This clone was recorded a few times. The chain's CDR3 is CASSRDSPENTGELFF. The CDR3 coding sequence is TGTGCCAGCAGCCGGGACTCGCCGGAGAACACCGGGGAGCTGTTTTTT. The genes are TRBV7-9 and TRBJ2-2, with D perhaps TRBD2 (6 bases). Trimming cost V 5 bases and J 1 base, with 14 bases left between them. This CDR3 contains 16 residues. CDR1 is SEHNR and CDR2 is FQNEAQ in the germline V gene (reference sequence).

The CDR3 reads CASSPDRAVTEAFF. DNA for the CDR3: TGCGCCAGCAGCCCCGACAGGGCAGTCACTGAAGCTTTCTTT. The chain employs TRBV5-1 and TRBJ1-1; 7 positions match TRBD1. CDR1 SGHRS and CDR2 YFSETQ come from the germline V gene. Trimming cost V 4 bases and J 4 bases; bases outside gene matches: 7. The CDR3 extends over 14 amino acids.